The 13 T cell receptor beta chains listed next were all sequenced from one sample in a study of control samples from healthy donors and cancer patients (TCRdb year 2020). The library was prepared using the immunoSEQ multiplex PCR assay. In its TCRdb copy, this immuneACCESS table keeps in-frame sequences only and misses some clones. Where compared with another copy, unresolved V genes explain less than half of these, and the others have no known cause. The sample has 100,000 to 150,000 clones on record, around 87% of them singletons. The top ten clones comprise around 3% of the sample. The sequenced sample was blood. These receptors originate from a man in his fifties or sixties in good health.

The V and J genes are TRBV18 and TRBJ2-3, with 8 bases identical to TRBD2. The CDR3 runs to 19 residues. J was trimmed by 4 bases and V by 5 bases; bases with no gene match: 20. The germline gives CDR1 KGHSH, CDR2 LQKENI. CDR3 residues: CASSGVASGGRPVADTQYF. The CDR3 DNA follows: TGTGCCAGCTCAGGGGTAGCAAGCGGGGGCCGCCCCGTTGCAGATACGCAGTATTTT. Together with reference TRBV18 and TRBJ2-3, the CDR3 gives the full variable domain: NAGVMQNPRHLVRRRGQEARLRCSPMKGHSHVYWYRQLPEEGLKFMVYLQKENIIDESGMPKERFSAEFPKEGPSILRIQQVVRGDSAAYFCASSGVASGGRPVADTQYFGPGTRLTVL.

This CDR3 reads CASSRPNTGELFF. DNA for the CDR3: TGTGCCAGCTCGAGACCGAACACCGGGGAGCTGTTTTTT. The V gene is TRBV28, the J gene TRBJ2-2; no clear D. V was clipped by 8 bases and J by 0 bases, with 7 bases between them. The CDR3 loop spans 13 amino acids. Germline V gene data show CDR1 as MDHEN and CDR2 as SYDVKM.

The J gene is TRBJ2-3, the V gene TRBV15, with a possible D match to TRBD1 (5 bases). Between the trimmed V and J ends, which lost 4 bases and 2 bases, there was a span of 13 bases. CDR1 is LNHNV and CDR2 is YYDKDF in the germline V gene (reference sequence). CDR3 length equals 15 residues. The CDR3 region has the DNA TGTGCCACCAGCAAATGGGGCGGATCCACAGATACGCAGTATTTT. Protein: CATSKWGGSTDTQYF.

The rearrangement joins TRBV30 to TRBJ1-3; D is unclear. V dropped 6 bases and J dropped 4 bases, with 16 bases sitting between them. The CDR3 totals 14 residues. Germline CDR1 GTSNPN, CDR2 SVGIG (reference sequence). CDR3 residues: CACQTWSEGNTIYF. The CDR3 coding sequence is TGTGCCTGTCAGACATGGTCAGAGGGAAACACCATATATTTT. The full variable domain, in which reference TRBV30 and TRBJ1-3 provide the parts outside the CDR3, is SQTIHQWPATLVQPVGSPLSLECTVEGTSNPNLYWYRQAAGRGLQLLFYSVGIGQISSEVPQNLSASRPQDRQFILSSKKLLLSDSGFYLCACQTWSEGNTIYFGEGSWLTVV.

The chain is built from TRBV23-1 and TRBJ1-2, with unresolved D. TRBV23-1 qualifies as an ORF whose function is uncertain. CDR3 length equals 16 residues. The V gene lost 0 bases and the J gene lost 6 bases, with 17 bases spanning the gap. The CDR3 loop reads CASSQSTDPWRNGYTF. The CDR3, as DNA: TGCGCCAGCAGTCAATCTACGGACCCCTGGAGAAATGGCTACACCTTC.

The CDR3 loop is CASSLRQVSAGGYTF. In DNA, the CDR3 is TGTGCCAGCAGCTTAAGACAGGTTTCTGCGGGGGGCTACACCTTC. This chain uses TRBV7-2 with TRBJ1-2, with D possibly TRBD1 on 6 matching bases. With 2 bases removed from V and 8 bases from J, the gap between germline ends came to 18 bases. The CDR3 extends over 15 amino acids. CDR1 and CDR2 from the germline V gene are SGHTA and FQGNSA.

The chain recombines TRBV2 with TRBJ1-4; D is ambiguous. V gave up 10 bases and J gave up 6 bases, with 15 bases separating them. Germline loops: CDR1 SNHLY, CDR2 FYNNEI. The CDR3 is 13 amino acids. The CDR3 spells CATSKVSDEKLFF. CDR3 DNA sequence: TGTGCCACCTCGAAGGTCTCGGATGAAAAACTGTTTTTT.

The rearrangement joins TRBV11-2 to TRBJ1-3; D is possibly TRBD1 (5 bases). Per the germline V gene, CDR1 is SGHAT and CDR2 is FQNNGV. This CDR3 comprises 13 residues. Trimming pared 6 bases from V and 0 bases from J, leaving 6 bases between. The CDR3 sequence is CASRRGSGNTIYF. DNA for the CDR3: TGTGCCAGCAGGAGGGGCTCTGGAAACACCATATATTTT.

This clone occurred once. The chain carries TRBV28 and TRBJ1-2; D may be TRBD1 (6 bases). V was shortened by 6 bases and J by 2 bases, with 10 bases between the two germline ends. This CDR3 is built from 13 residues. Germline loops: CDR1 MDHEN, CDR2 SYDVKM. The CDR3 sequence: CASSLTGNYGYTF. In DNA form, the CDR3 reads TGTGCCAGCAGCCTCACAGGGAACTATGGCTACACCTTC.

The V call is TRBV24-1, the J call TRBJ2-5, with D possibly matching TRBD2 (6 bases). V was shortened by 12 bases and J by 0 bases, with 16 bases between the two germline ends. This CDR3 contains 14 residues. From germline, CDR1 is KGHDR and CDR2 SFDVKD. CDR3 nucleotides: TGTGCCCCAATAGCGGCCCAGTACCAAGAGACCCAGTACTTC. Protein sequence: CAPIAAQYQETQYF.

This chain links TRBV2 with TRBJ2-6; either TRBD1 or TRBD2 may fit D (5 bases each). The V and J ends lost 9 bases and 3 bases respectively, with 12 bases between them. The CDR3 consists of 14 residues. Looked up from germline, CDR1 is SNHLY and CDR2 is FYNNEI. This CDR3 is CASGWGYGANVLTF. CDR3 bases: TGTGCCAGTGGCTGGGGGTATGGGGCCAACGTCCTGACTTTC.

The rearrangement uses TRBV11-2 and TRBJ1-6, with D perhaps matching TRBD1 (6 bases). Looked up from germline, CDR1 is SGHAT and CDR2 is FQNNGV. The V gene lost 4 bases and the J gene lost 9 bases, with 19 bases spanning the gap. This CDR3 spans 16 amino acids. The CDR3 spells CASSYRQGRGGSPLHF. CDR3 coding DNA: TGTGCCAGCAGCTACCGGCAGGGGCGGGGTGGTTCACCCCTCCACTTT.

This clone occurred a few times. V gene TRBV24-1 combines with J gene TRBJ2-2; 12 bases are a match to TRBD1. This CDR3 comprises 17 residues. CDR1 is KGHDR and CDR2 is SFDVKD in the germline V gene. V dropped 0 bases and J dropped 8; count of bases not matched to a gene: 6. CDR3 in amino acids: CATSDLLGQGAEGELFF. The CDR3 DNA follows: TGTGCCACCAGTGATTTGCTGGGACAGGGGGCTGAGGGGGAGCTGTTTTTT.